The 4 T cell receptor beta chains in this list originate from one sample, sequenced in a study of OX40 agonist ivuxolimab in advanced cancers. Method: immunoSEQ multiplex PCR; TCRdb's copy keeps in-frame clones and lacks some. This table holds under 20,000 clones, about 77% found once. This specimen was CD4+ or CD8+ T cells sorted from blood, taken in a trial of the OX40 agonist ivuxolimab. These receptor sequences come from an adult with an advanced solid tumor such as melanoma, head and neck, liver or kidney cancer.

The chain combines TRBV19 with TRBJ1-6; tentatively, D is TRBD1 (6 bases). The CDR3 totals 14 residues. V lost 4 bases, J lost 9 bases, and 13 bases lay in between. Germline V CDR1 and CDR2: LNHDA, SQIVND (reference sequence). CDR3 sequence (DNA): TGTGCCAGTAGTAATTCACAGGGTATTTCACCCCTCCACTTT. Translation gives CASSNSQGISPLHF.

The rearrangement uses TRBV5-4 and TRBJ2-7; 13 bases align to TRBD2. This CDR3 spans 16 amino acids. Germline V gene data show CDR1 as SGHNT and CDR2 as YYREEE (reference sequence). With 4 bases clipped from V and 3 bases from J, the junction kept 7 bases outside the gene matches. For the CDR3, the DNA is TGTGCCAGCAGCCAAGGACTAGCGGGGGCTCTCTACGAGCAGTACTTC. Its protein is CASSQGLAGALYEQYF.

V gene TRBV6-1 combines with J gene TRBJ1-5; D ambiguous. Trimming cost V 1 base and J 4 bases, with 5 bases left between them. CDR1 MNHNS and CDR2 SASEGT come from the germline V gene. The CDR3 covers 13 residues. CDR3 region: CASSEVGNQPQHF. The DNA of the CDR3 is TGTGCCAGCAGTGAAGTCGGGAATCAGCCCCAGCATTTT.

There are a few counts of this clone. The genes are TRBV28 and TRBJ2-5, with D possibly being TRBD1 (5 bases). Germline values: CDR1 MDHEN, CDR2 SYDVKM. The V end lost 1 base, the J end lost 3 bases, and 12 bases lay between the germline ends. The CDR3 has 15 residues. The DNA for the CDR3 is TGTGCCAGCAGTTTATTGATCGGCAGGGAAGAGACCCAGTACTTC. Its protein product is CASSLLIGREETQYF. The full variable domain, completed using reference TRBV28 and TRBJ2-5, is DVKVTQSSRYLVKRTGEKVFLECVQDMDHENMFWYRQDPGLGLRLIYFSYDVKMKEKGDIPEGYSVSREKKERFSLILESASTNQTSMYLCASSLLIGREETQYFGPGTRLLVL.